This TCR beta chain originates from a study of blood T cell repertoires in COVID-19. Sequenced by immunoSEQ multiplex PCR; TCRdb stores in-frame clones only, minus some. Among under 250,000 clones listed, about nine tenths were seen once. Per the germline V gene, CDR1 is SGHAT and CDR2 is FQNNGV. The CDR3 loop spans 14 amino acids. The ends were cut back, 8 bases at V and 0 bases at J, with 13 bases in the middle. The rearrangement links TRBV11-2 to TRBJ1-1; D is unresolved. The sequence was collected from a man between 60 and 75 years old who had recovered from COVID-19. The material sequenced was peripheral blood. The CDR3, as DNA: TGTGCCAGCGGGCCGCGGGCCATGAACACTGAAGCTTTCTTT. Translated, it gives CASGPRAMNTEAFF.